What follows describes a single T cell receptor (beta chain). The antigen remains undetermined. Germline V lookup: CDR1 SGHAT, CDR2 FQNNGV. The CDR3 length is 15 residues. Trimming removed 8 bases at V and 0 bases at J, with 13 bases between. Patients showing uncontrolled infection, other autoimmune disease, pregnancy or lactation were ineligible. This specimen comes from a study of T cells in Graves' hyperthyroidism and ophthalmopathy. Study results and caveats: Ophthalmopathy stood apart from stable hyperthyroidism in a 13 V-J model. It was a median approximately 6.9 months before onset that the model predicted ophthalmopathy. Blood held most thyroid clonotypes expanded above 0.001 frequency.

What was amplified from RNA transcripts were TCR beta CDR3 regions. With the HTBI primer set, the TCR CDR3 went through a first round of RT-PCR. TCRdb analysed the multiplex PCR reads with MiXCR anew, one entry per CDR3 protein. The profile covers roughly 660,000 distinct CDR3 sequences, with 17% appearing a single time and roughly a sixth taken by the ten largest. The receptor was isolated from a man over 45 with Graves' hyperthyroidism. V is TRBV11-2 and J is TRBJ2-2; maybe TRBD2 (6 bases). Material: blood. DNA for the CDR3: TGTGCCAGCGAGGAGGGAGTACCGAACACCGGGGAGCTGTTTTTT. Translating it yields CASEEGVPNTGELFF.